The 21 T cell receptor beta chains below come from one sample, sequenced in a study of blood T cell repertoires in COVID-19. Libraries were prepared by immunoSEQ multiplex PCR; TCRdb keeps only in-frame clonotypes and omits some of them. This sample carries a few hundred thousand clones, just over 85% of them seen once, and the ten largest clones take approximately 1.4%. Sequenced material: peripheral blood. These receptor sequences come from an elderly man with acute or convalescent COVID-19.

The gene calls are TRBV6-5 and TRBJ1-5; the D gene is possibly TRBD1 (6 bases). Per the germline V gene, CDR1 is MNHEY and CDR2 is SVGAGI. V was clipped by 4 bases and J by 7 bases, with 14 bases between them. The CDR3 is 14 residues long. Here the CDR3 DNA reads TGTGCCAGCAGTTTGGCAGGGGTAAAGCAGCCCCAGCATTTT. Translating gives CASSLAGVKQPQHF.

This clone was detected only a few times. The CDR3 here is CASSADRGPNTGELFF. CDR3 sequence (DNA): TGTGCCAGCAGCGCGGACAGGGGCCCGAACACCGGGGAGCTGTTTTTT. The chain recombines TRBV7-2 with TRBJ2-2; 9 positions agree with TRBD1. This CDR3 spans 16 amino acids. Germline V lookup: CDR1 SGHTA, CDR2 FQGNSA. V lost 5 bases and J lost 0; bases outside the gene matches: 4.

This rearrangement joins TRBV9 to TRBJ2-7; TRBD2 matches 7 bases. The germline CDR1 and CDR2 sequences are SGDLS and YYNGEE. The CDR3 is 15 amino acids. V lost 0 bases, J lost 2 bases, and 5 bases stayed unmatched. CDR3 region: CASSVGLADPYEQYF. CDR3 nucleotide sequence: TGTGCCAGCAGCGTAGGGCTAGCGGACCCCTACGAGCAGTACTTC.

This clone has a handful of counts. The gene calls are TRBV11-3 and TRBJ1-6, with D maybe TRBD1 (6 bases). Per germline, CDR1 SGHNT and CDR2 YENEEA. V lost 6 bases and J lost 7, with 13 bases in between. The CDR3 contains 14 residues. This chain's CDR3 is CASSLTGNNSPLHF. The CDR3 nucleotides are TGTGCCAGCAGTCTCACAGGGAACAATTCACCCCTCCACTTT.

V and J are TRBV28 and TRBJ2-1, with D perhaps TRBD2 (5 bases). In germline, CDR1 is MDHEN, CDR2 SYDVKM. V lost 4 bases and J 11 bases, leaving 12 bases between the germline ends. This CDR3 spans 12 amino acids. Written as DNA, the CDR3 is TGTGCCAGCAGTTCCCAAAGAGGGAAGCAGTTCTTC. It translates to CASSSQRGKQFF.

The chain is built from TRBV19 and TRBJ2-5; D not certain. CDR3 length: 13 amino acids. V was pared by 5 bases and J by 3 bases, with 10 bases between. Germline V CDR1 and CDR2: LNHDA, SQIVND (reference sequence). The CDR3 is CASSRRAKETQYF. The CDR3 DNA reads TGTGCCAGTAGTCGACGAGCGAAAGAGACCCAGTACTTC.

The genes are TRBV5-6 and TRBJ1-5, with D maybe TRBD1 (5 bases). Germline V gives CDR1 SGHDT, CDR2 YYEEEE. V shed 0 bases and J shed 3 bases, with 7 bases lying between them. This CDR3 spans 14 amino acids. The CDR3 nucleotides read TGTGCCAGCAGCTTGGGACAGATCAATCAGCCCCAGCATTTT. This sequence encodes CASSLGQINQPQHF.

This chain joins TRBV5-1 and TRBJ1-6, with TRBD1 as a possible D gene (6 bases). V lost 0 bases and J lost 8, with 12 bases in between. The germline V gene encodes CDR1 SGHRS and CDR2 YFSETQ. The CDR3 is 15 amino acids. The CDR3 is CASSLAGGKYSPLHF. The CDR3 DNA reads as TGCGCCAGCAGCTTGGCGGGGGGCAAATATTCACCCCTCCACTTT.

CDR3 nucleotides: TGCGCCAGCAGCCGCGCAGGGACAGCTAACTATGGCTACACCTTC. Translation: CASSRAGTANYGYTF. J is TRBJ1-2 and V is TRBV4-1; TRBD1 matches at 7 bases. The CDR3 totals 15 residues. CDR1 is MGHRA and CDR2 is YSYEKL in the germline V gene. V was pared by 4 bases and J by 0 bases, with 5 bases of the junction left unmatched.

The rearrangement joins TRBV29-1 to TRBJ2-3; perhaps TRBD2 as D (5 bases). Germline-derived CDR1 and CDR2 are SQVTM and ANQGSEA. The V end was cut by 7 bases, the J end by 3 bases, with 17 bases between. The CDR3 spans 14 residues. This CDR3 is CSARGAVGTDTQYF. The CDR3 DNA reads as TGCAGCGCCCGAGGAGCGGTGGGGACAGATACGCAGTATTTT.

Written as DNA, the CDR3 is TGTGCCAGCAGCCAATCCAGGGGTCGGTACGAGCAGTACTTC. Its translation: CASSQSRGRYEQYF. V gene TRBV3-1 (or the pseudogene TRBV3-2) combines with J gene TRBJ2-7; possible D gene TRBD1, 6 bases. Trimming stripped 2 bases from V and 4 bases from J, with 12 bases between. The CDR3 length is 14 residues. Germline assignment: CDR1 LGHDT and CDR2 YNNKEL (reference sequence).

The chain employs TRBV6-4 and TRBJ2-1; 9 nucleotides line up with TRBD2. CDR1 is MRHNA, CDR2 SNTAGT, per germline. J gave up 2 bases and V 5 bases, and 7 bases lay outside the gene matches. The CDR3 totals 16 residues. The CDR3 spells CASSLISGSAYNEQFF. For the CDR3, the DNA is TGTGCCAGCAGTCTAATTAGCGGGAGTGCCTACAATGAGCAGTTCTTC.

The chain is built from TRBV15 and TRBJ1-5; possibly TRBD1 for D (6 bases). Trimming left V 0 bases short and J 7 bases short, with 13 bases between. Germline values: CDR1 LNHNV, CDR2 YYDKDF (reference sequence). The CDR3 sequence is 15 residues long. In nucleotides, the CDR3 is TGTGCCACCAGCAGAGATAAGGGCCAGGGGCAGCCCCAGCATTTT. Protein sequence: CATSRDKGQGQPQHF.

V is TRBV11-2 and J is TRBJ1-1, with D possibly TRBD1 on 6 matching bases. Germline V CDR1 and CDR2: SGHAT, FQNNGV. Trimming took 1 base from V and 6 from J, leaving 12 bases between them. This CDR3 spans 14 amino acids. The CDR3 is CASSLGRTDAEAFF. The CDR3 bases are TGTGCCAGCAGCTTAGGCAGGACAGACGCTGAAGCTTTCTTT.

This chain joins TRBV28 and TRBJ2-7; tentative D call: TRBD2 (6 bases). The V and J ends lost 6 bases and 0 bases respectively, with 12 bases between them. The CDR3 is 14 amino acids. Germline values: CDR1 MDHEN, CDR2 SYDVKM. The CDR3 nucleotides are TGTGCCAGCAGGTGGGGGGAGAACTCCTACGAGCAGTACTTC. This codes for CASRWGENSYEQYF.

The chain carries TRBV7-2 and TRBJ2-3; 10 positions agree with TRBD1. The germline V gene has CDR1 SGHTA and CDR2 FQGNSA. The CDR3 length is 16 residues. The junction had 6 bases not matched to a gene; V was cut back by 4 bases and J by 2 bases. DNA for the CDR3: TGTGCCAGCAGCTGGGGACAGGGGTACCCCACAGATACGCAGTATTTT. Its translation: CASSWGQGYPTDTQYF.

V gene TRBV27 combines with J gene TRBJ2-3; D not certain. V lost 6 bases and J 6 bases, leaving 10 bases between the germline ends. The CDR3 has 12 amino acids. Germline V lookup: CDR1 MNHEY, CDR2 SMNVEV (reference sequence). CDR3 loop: CASRSTGDTQYF. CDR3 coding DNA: TGTGCCAGCAGGTCAACCGGGGATACGCAGTATTTT.

The CDR3 reads CASGGQLNNSPLHF. CDR3 nucleotides: TGTGCCAGCGGGGGACAGCTCAATAATTCACCCCTCCACTTT. The chain links TRBV2 to TRBJ1-6, with 7 bases fitting TRBD1. Germline assignment: CDR1 SNHLY and CDR2 FYNNEI. The CDR3 totals 14 residues. The V and J ends lost 8 bases and 5 bases, in that order; junction bases with no gene match: 6.

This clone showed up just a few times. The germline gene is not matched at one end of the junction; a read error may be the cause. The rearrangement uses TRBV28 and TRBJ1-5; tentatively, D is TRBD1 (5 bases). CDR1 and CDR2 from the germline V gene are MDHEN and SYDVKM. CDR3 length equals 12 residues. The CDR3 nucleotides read TGTGCCAGCAGTTTAGGAGGGGCAGAGGCTTTTTTT. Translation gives CASSLGGAEAFF.

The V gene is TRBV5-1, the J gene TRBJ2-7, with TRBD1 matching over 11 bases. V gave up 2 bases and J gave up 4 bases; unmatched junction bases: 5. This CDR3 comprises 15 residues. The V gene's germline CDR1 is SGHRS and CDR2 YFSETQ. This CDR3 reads CASSLPGTGGYEQYF. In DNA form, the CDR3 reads TGCGCCAGCAGCTTACCCGGGACAGGGGGATACGAGCAGTACTTC.

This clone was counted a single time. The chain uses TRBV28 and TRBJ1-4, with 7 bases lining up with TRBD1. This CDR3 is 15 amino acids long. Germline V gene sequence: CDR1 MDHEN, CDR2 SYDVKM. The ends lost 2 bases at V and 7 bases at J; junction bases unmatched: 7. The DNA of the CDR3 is TGTGCCAGCAGTTTAGGGGCAGGGGGAGGTGAAAAACTGTTTTTT. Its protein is CASSLGAGGGEKLFF.